Detailed here is one T cell receptor (beta chain). Nashville, Tennessee was home to all donors, each a Caucasian adult. The assay was immunoSEQ multiplex PCR, and TCRdb's table has in-frame clones only and misses some. The sample consists of around 700,000 clones, approximately 79% of them appearing once. The data originate from a study of shared clonotypes between healthy human individuals. This CDR3 region has 17 residues. Trimming took 4 bases from V and 2 from J, leaving 17 bases between them. The germline V gene encodes CDR1 SGHNT and CDR2 YENEEA. What was sequenced was memory CD4+ T cells sorted from blood. Subset denoted: CD45RA-negative fraction. This chain joins TRBV11-3 and TRBJ2-2, with D perhaps matching TRBD2 (7 bases). The receptor's source is a woman aged 25-40 years in good health. The CDR3 coding sequence is TGTGCCAGCAGCTCCCCCGGGGGGCGGCATAACACCGGGGAGCTGTTTTTT. This translates into CASSSPGGRHNTGELFF.